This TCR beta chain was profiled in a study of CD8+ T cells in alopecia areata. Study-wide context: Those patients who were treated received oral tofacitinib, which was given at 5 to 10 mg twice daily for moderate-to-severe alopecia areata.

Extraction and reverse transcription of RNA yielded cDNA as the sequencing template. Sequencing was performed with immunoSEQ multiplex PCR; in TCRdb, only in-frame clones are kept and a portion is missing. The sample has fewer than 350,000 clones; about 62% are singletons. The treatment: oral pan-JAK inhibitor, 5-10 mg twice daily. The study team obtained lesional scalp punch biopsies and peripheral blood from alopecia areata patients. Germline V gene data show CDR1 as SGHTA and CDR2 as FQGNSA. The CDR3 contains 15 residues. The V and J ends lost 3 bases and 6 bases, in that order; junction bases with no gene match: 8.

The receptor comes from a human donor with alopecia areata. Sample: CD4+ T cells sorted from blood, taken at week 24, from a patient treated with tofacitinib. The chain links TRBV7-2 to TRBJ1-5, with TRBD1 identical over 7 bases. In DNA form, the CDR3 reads TGTGCCAGCAGCTTGGAAACAGGGGTGGGTCAGCCCCAGCATTTT. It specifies CASSLETGVGQPQHF.